This TCR beta chain was sequenced in a study of glioma-infiltrating T cells after dendritic cell vaccination. Study information: Samples are from glioblastoma patients in Phase I and II dendritic cell vaccine trials.

Germline V gives CDR1 SEHNR, CDR2 FQNEAQ (reference sequence). The ends were cut back, 4 bases at V and 2 bases at J, with 15 bases in the middle. The CDR3 has 15 amino acids. Time point meaning: after dendritic cell vaccination, including at tumor progression/relapse. Fresh-frozen tumor tissue and more than two years of survival data were available for all. PBMC sampling occurred before vaccination, two weeks after the third dose, and at progression. The primer mix had 60 V beta and 13 J beta primers. Assay used: immunoSEQ multiplex PCR; TCRdb lists only in-frame clones, some missing. Of fewer than 85,000 clones listed, more than 75% are singletons.

The clonotype originates from a human donor with glioblastoma. The chain recombines TRBV7-9 with TRBJ2-7; D is ambiguous. The source was blood, collected after dendritic cell vaccination. The DNA for the CDR3 is TGTGCCAGCAGCTCCTCCACAGTTAAAACCTACGAGCAGTACTTC. This sequence encodes CASSSSTVKTYEQYF.